The present T cell receptor beta chain was sequenced within a study of cytomegalovirus exposure and HLA in healthy donors. Primers for the PCR totalled 60 Vbeta and 13 Jbeta. This table comes from immunoSEQ multiplex PCR, and its TCRdb copy is limited to in-frame clones, with some not included. The repertoire holds 58,000 or so clones, with roughly 73% as singletons. Study-level results: Some 150 TCR beta chains were listed as cytomegalovirus-associated. In vitro testing confirmed three CMV-associated chains as specific for CMV antigens.

The V end lost 2 bases, the J end lost 10 bases, and 16 bases lay between the germline ends. CDR1 and CDR2 (germline): SGHRS, YFSETQ. The CDR3 has 15 residues. In the case of this clone: What it recognizes is unknown.

The chain links TRBV5-1 to TRBJ1-6; D is unresolved. The receptor's source is a woman aged 40 to 50 in good health and CMV-seropositive. Material: PBMCs. CDR3: CASSLASRALSPLHF. CDR3 nucleotide sequence: TGCGCCAGCAGCTTAGCGTCACGAGCCCTCTCACCCCTCCACTTT.